One sample yielded the 17 T cell receptor beta chains listed below, sequenced in a study of T cells in Graves' hyperthyroidism and ophthalmopathy. TCR beta CDR3 regions were amplified from RNA transcripts. The HTBI primer set drove a first-round RT-PCR of the TCR CDR3. TCRdb itself ran the multiplex PCR reads through MiXCR, one entry per CDR3 protein. The profile covers around 300,000 distinct CDR3 sequences, with roughly 13% appearing a single time and roughly 35% taken by the ten largest. The sample was blood. The source of these receptors is a woman in her 40s with Graves' ophthalmopathy.

This clonotype was counted ten times or more. The CDR3 loop reads CASSSLRTGGNYGYTF. Written as DNA, the CDR3 is TGTGCCAGCAGCTCCCTGAGGACAGGTGGTAACTATGGCTACACCTTC. The chain carries TRBV11-2 and TRBJ1-2, with 7 positions matching TRBD1. Germline lookup yields CDR1 SGHAT and CDR2 FQNNGV. CDR3 size: 16 residues. V was clipped by 4 bases and J by 1 base; unmatched bases: 9.

Regarding this clonotype: It may be a read error: a sequence one base away is much more abundant. This chain connects TRBV6-5 to TRBJ1-5; no reliable D call. Per germline, CDR1 MNHEY and CDR2 SVGAGI. The CDR3 has 13 amino acids. In DNA, the CDR3 is TGTGCCAGCAGTTACGCAGTTTATCAGCCCCAGCAGTTT. Translating gives CASSYAVYQPQQF.

This clonotype was detected only a few times. The rearrangement joins TRBV5-1 to TRBJ2-2, with D perhaps TRBD1 (5 bases). V lost 7 bases and J 0 bases, leaving 10 bases between the germline ends. The length of the CDR3 is 14 residues. Germline V gives CDR1 SGHRS, CDR2 YFSETQ. The CDR3 protein is CASSRVSNTGELFF. In nucleotides, the CDR3 is TGCGCCAGCTCCAGGGTCTCGAACACCGGGGAGCTGTTTTTT.

The chain uses TRBV4-1 and TRBJ1-4; D gene uncertain. CDR3 length: 13 amino acids. The ends were cut back, 9 bases at V and 0 bases at J, with 8 bases in the middle. CDR1 is MGHRA and CDR2 is YSYEKL in the germline V gene. CDR3 sequence: CASRRATNEKLFF. In DNA form, the CDR3 reads TGCGCCAGTCGAAGGGCAACTAATGAAAAACTGTTTTTT.

CDR3 in amino acids: CAISEGGGIEKLFF. The CDR3 DNA reads as TGTGCCATCAGTGAGGGGGGGGGCATTGAAAAACTGTTTTTT. The rearrangement joins TRBV10-3 to TRBJ1-4, with TRBD1 as a possible D gene (6 bases). This CDR3 comprises 14 residues. V lost 2 bases to trimming and J lost 7 bases, with 11 bases between them. CDR1 and CDR2 from the germline V gene are ENHRY and SYGVKD.

This clonotype was seen a few times. This chain links TRBV20-1 with TRBJ1-4; TRBD1 is a possible D gene (5 bases). Germline CDR1 DFQATT, CDR2 SNEGSKA (reference sequence). V was clipped by 3 bases and J by 6 bases, with 8 bases between them. The CDR3 consists of 12 residues. The CDR3 loop is CSASGRDEKLFF. The CDR3 DNA reads TGCAGTGCTAGCGGCAGGGATGAAAAACTGTTTTTT.

This clonotype has at least ten counts. The chain uses TRBV2 and TRBJ2-3, with a possible D match to TRBD2 (5 bases). This CDR3 has 13 residues. Germline V gene lookup returns CDR1 SNHLY and CDR2 FYNNEI. V gave up 11 bases and J gave up 2 bases, with 14 bases separating them. CDR3 loop: CAGSKGLTDTQYF. CDR3 nucleotides: TGTGCCGGGAGCAAAGGCCTCACAGATACGCAGTATTTT.

The chain uses TRBV15 and TRBJ2-2; 7 positions agree with TRBD2. The CDR3 spans 17 residues. V lost 0 bases and J lost 2; bases outside the gene matches: 6. Germline V lookup: CDR1 LNHNV, CDR2 YYDKDF (reference sequence). CDR3 bases: TGTGCCACCAGCAGAGATCACGCGGGGGAAAACACCGGGGAGCTGTTTTTT. Residues: CATSRDHAGENTGELFF.

This clonotype came up many times. The chain joins TRBV6-1 to TRBJ2-2, with 10 bases matching TRBD1. The germline gives CDR1 MNHNS, CDR2 SASEGT. V lost 6 bases and J lost 5; bases outside the gene matches: 6. The CDR3 is 15 amino acids. In nucleotides, the CDR3 is TGTGCCAGCAGAGAACAGGGACAGGGGACCGGGGAGCTGTTTTTT. Amino acid sequence: CASREQGQGTGELFF.

This clonotype was seen many times. The V call is TRBV2, the J call TRBJ2-3; a possible D gene is TRBD1 (6 bases). V shed 5 bases and J shed 1 base, with 13 bases lying between them. The CDR3 is 15 residues long. The germline V gene encodes CDR1 SNHLY and CDR2 FYNNEI. For the CDR3, the DNA is TGTGCCAGCAGTCCCGACAGGAGACGCACAGATACGCAGTATTTT. This codes for CASSPDRRRTDTQYF.

There are a few counts of this clonotype. The CDR3 DNA is TGTGCCAGCTCACCACCGGGACTAGCGGGCGGCACAGATACGCAGTATTTT. Translation: CASSPPGLAGGTDTQYF. V gene TRBV18 combines with J gene TRBJ2-3; 12 nucleotides match TRBD2. CDR1 and CDR2 from the germline V gene are KGHSH and LQKENI. The ends lost 0 bases at V and 1 base at J; junction bases unmatched: 2. The CDR3 length is 17 residues.

In its sample, this clonotype was seen a few times. The chain is built from TRBV12-3 or TRBV12-4 and TRBJ1-1; 11 positions agree with TRBD1. V shed 4 bases, J shed 1 base, and the junction held 11 bases outside the gene matches. This CDR3 comprises 18 residues. The CDR3 DNA is TGTGCCAGCAGTTCCTCCGGGACAGGGGGTTTAGGGAACACTGAAGCTTTCTTT. It is translated as CASSSSGTGGLGNTEAFF.

This clonotype was found many times. The chain carries TRBV14 and TRBJ1-2; TRBD1 aligns across 9 bases. Trimming took 4 bases from V and 8 from J; bases not matched to a gene: 5. The CDR3 consists of 13 residues. Germline V gives CDR1 SGHDN, CDR2 FVKESK. In nucleotides, the CDR3 is TGTGCCAGCAGCCCACGGACAGGGGACGGCTACACCTTC. Its protein product is CASSPRTGDGYTF.

The CDR3 nucleotides read TGTGCCAGCAGTTTCCGCGTGGGACAGGGGTTGTGGGGCTACACCTTC. Translated: CASSFRVGQGLWGYTF. The chain carries TRBV27 and TRBJ1-2; 10 bases align to TRBD1. V shed 3 bases, J shed 8 bases, and the junction held 12 bases outside the gene matches. The CDR3 contains 16 residues. Germline V gene sequence: CDR1 MNHEY, CDR2 SMNVEV (reference sequence).

This clonotype was seen at least ten times. This chain links TRBV7-9 with TRBJ1-5, with a possible D match to TRBD1 (5 bases). Trimming stripped 5 bases from V and 2 bases from J, with 16 bases between. Germline loops: CDR1 SEHNR, CDR2 FQNEAQ (reference sequence). The CDR3 is made up of 16 amino acids. The CDR3 region is CASSPWGDRRNQPQHF. The CDR3 DNA follows: TGTGCCAGCAGCCCCTGGGGGGATCGGCGCAATCAGCCCCAGCATTTT.

This clonotype was observed at least ten times. The chain is built from TRBV6-1 and TRBJ1-5; no clear D gene. The V end was cut by 1 base, the J end by 6 bases, with 7 bases between. The CDR3 length is 13 residues. Germline V CDR1 and CDR2: MNHNS, SASEGT. CDR3: CASSEVSSQPQHF. As DNA, the CDR3 is TGTGCCAGCAGTGAAGTCTCTAGTCAGCCCCAGCATTTT.

This clonotype was found many times. The V gene is TRBV28, the J gene TRBJ1-6; D gene ambiguous. CDR1 and CDR2 from the germline V gene are MDHEN and SYDVKM. CDR3 length equals 14 residues. V gave up 5 bases and J gave up 5 bases, with 10 bases separating them. The CDR3 DNA reads TGTGCCAGCAGTCTTGTACGGAATAATTCACCCCTCCACTTT. The encoded protein is CASSLVRNNSPLHF.